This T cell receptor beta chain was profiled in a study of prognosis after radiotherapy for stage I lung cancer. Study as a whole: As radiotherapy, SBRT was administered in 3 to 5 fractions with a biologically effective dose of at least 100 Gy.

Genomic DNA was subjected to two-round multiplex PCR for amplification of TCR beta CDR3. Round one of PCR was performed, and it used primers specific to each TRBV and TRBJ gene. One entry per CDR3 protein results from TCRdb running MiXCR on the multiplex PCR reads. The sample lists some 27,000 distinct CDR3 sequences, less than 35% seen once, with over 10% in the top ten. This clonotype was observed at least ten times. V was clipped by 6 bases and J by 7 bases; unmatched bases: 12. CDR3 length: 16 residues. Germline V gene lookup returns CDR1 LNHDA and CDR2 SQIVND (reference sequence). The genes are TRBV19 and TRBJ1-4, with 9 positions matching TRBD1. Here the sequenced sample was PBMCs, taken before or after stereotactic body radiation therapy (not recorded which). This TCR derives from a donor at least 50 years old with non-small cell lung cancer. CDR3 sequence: CASSYEGQGLREKLFF. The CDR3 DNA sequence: TGTGCCAGTAGCTACGAGGGACAGGGTCTTCGTGAAAAACTGTTTTTT.